The source of this T cell receptor beta chain is a study of T cells after yellow fever vaccination. Each CDR3 protein is one row after TCRdb ran MiXCR on the 5' RACE reads. The table includes approximately 120,000 distinct CDR3 sequences, roughly 6.7% detected once. Looked up from germline, CDR1 is SGHTA and CDR2 is FQGTGA. J lost 5 bases, V lost 5 bases, and 3 bases had no gene match. The CDR3 is 13 amino acids. This clonotype was seen only a few times. The sequences come from CD4+ T cells sorted from PBMCs, collected more than 8 days after the first yellow fever vaccination. The V call is TRBV7-3, the J call TRBJ2-7, with TRBD2 matching over 10 bases. This sequence was found in a man younger than 35 who received the YFV17D yellow fever vaccine. The chain's CDR3 is CASSMGLANEQYF. As DNA, the CDR3 is TGTGCCAGCAGCATGGGACTAGCGAACGAGCAGTACTTC. Using reference TRBV7-3 and TRBJ2-7 for the parts outside the CDR3, the full variable domain is GAGVSQTPSNKVTEKGKYVELRCDPISGHTALYWYRQSLGQGPEFLIYFQGTGAADDSGLPNDRFFAVRPEGSVSTLKIQRTERGDSAVYLCASSMGLANEQYFGPGTRLTVT.